One sample yielded the 12 T cell receptor beta chains listed below, sequenced in a study of cytomegalovirus exposure and HLA in healthy donors. Libraries were prepared by immunoSEQ multiplex PCR; TCRdb keeps only in-frame clonotypes and omits some of them. Of about 360,000 clones in the sample, roughly 85% were seen once. The sample was PBMCs. The receptors come from a young woman in good health and CMV-seronegative.

This chain uses TRBV5-6 with TRBJ2-5; 12 bases fit TRBD2. The CDR3 loop spans 15 amino acids. With V trimmed by 4 bases and J by 5 bases, 6 bases remained unmatched. Germline V gene data show CDR1 as SGHDT and CDR2 as YYEEEE. The CDR3 coding sequence is TGTGCCAGCAGCCTAATACTAGCGGGAGGCGAGACCCAGTACTTC. Its translation is CASSLILAGGETQYF. Supplemented by reference TRBV5-6 and TRBJ2-5, the full variable domain reads DAGVTQSPTHLIKTRGQQVTLRCSPKSGHDTVSWYQQALGQGPQFIFQYYEEEERQRGNFPDRFSGHQFPNYSSELNVNALLLGDSALYLCASSLILAGGETQYFGPGTRLLVL.

The CDR3: CASSPPGGASQPQHF. The CDR3 nucleotides are TGTGCCAGCTCACCGCCGGGGGGCGCAAGTCAGCCCCAGCATTTT. The chain joins TRBV18 to TRBJ1-5; tentatively, D is TRBD1 (6 bases). CDR3 size: 15 residues. V was trimmed by 3 bases and J by 6 bases, leaving 15 bases between them. The germline gives CDR1 KGHSH, CDR2 LQKENI.

The J gene is TRBJ2-7, the V gene TRBV29-1, with 7 bases matching TRBD2. The germline CDR1 and CDR2 sequences are SQVTM and ANQGSEA. The trim removed 3 bases at V and 2 bases at J, leaving 4 bases unmatched. This CDR3 region has 13 residues. CDR3 DNA sequence: TGCAGCGTTGAGGGGGAGGGAACCTACGAGCAGTACTTC. It encodes CSVEGEGTYEQYF.

The genes are TRBV29-1 and TRBJ2-7; D is perhaps TRBD1 (6 bases). V lost 6 bases and J lost 1, with 13 bases in between. Germline V lookup: CDR1 SQVTM, CDR2 ANQGSEA. This CDR3 is 13 amino acids long. CDR3 sequence: CSVLPRGSYEQYF. The CDR3 DNA sequence: TGCAGCGTGCTCCCCAGGGGATCCTACGAGCAGTACTTC.

This chain connects TRBV2 to TRBJ2-7; D possibly corresponds to TRBD1 (6 bases). The germline V and J ends were trimmed by 6 bases and 2 bases, with 14 bases remaining between them. Germline loops: CDR1 SNHLY, CDR2 FYNNEI. CDR3 length: 14 amino acids. CDR3 DNA sequence: TGTGCCAGCAGAGATCACGGGACAACCTACGAGCAGTACTTC. This gives the protein CASRDHGTTYEQYF. The variable domain in full, with the rest retrieved from reference TRBV2 and TRBJ2-7, is EPEVTQTPSHQVTQMGQEVILRCVPISNHLYFYWYRQILGQKVEFLVSFYNNEISEKSEIFDDQFSVERPDGSNFTLKIRSTKLEDSAMYFCASRDHGTTYEQYFGPGTRLTVT.

V gene TRBV27 combines with J gene TRBJ2-1, with TRBD2 matching over 14 bases. Germline V gene lookup returns CDR1 MNHEY and CDR2 SMNVEV (reference sequence). The CDR3 consists of 17 residues. The V and J ends lost 6 bases and 0 bases, in that order; junction bases with no gene match: 4. The CDR3 DNA follows: TGTGCCAGCAGGAGGACTAGCGGGAGGTTCTCCTACAATGAGCAGTTCTTC. Protein: CASRRTSGRFSYNEQFF.

This clone has just one count. The J gene is TRBJ2-6, the V gene TRBV18, with 7 bases lining up with TRBD1. After removal of 6 bases from V and 1 base from J, the junction contained 9 bases not matched to a gene. The CDR3 is 17 amino acids. The germline gives CDR1 KGHSH, CDR2 LQKENI. Here the CDR3 DNA reads TGTGCCAGCTCTCTCGACAGGGATAGATCTGGGGCCAACGTCCTGACTTTC. It yields the protein CASSLDRDRSGANVLTF.

V and J are TRBV2 and TRBJ2-2; D is possibly TRBD1 (5 bases). CDR1 is SNHLY and CDR2 is FYNNEI in the germline V gene. V lost 5 bases, J lost 2 bases, and 12 bases lay in between. This CDR3 is 15 amino acids long. The chain's CDR3 is CASSQYRSNTGELFF. The CDR3 DNA is TGTGCCAGCAGTCAGTACAGGAGCAACACCGGGGAGCTGTTTTTT.

This clone occurred once. This rearrangement joins TRBV28 to TRBJ2-3, with D possibly matching TRBD1 (6 bases). The CDR3 totals 13 residues. Trimming took 5 bases from V and 4 from J, leaving 10 bases between them. CDR1 is MDHEN, CDR2 SYDVKM, per germline. The CDR3 loop reads CASSGTRPDTQYF. CDR3 nucleotide sequence: TGTGCCAGCAGTGGGACACGACCAGATACGCAGTATTTT.

The J gene is TRBJ1-1, the V gene TRBV29-1, with 8 bases aligning to TRBD1. The J segment lost 5 bases and the V segment lost 6 bases, leaving 5 bases of the junction unmatched. The germline gives CDR1 SQVTM, CDR2 ANQGSEA. The CDR3 runs 12 residues. CDR3 DNA: TGCAGCGTGGTAGGACAGGGAACTGAAGCTTTCTTT. Encoded protein: CSVVGQGTEAFF.

The DNA for the CDR3 is TGCGCCAGCAGCTTAGGAGTTTCCGAGCAGTACTTC. Encoded protein: CASSLGVSEQYF. V and J are TRBV5-1 and TRBJ2-7; D ambiguous. Trimming pared 2 bases from V and 6 bases from J, leaving 9 bases between. Germline V gene sequence: CDR1 SGHRS, CDR2 YFSETQ. This CDR3 contains 12 residues.

The chain combines TRBV11-2 with TRBJ2-1; 15 bases fit TRBD2. This CDR3 spans 17 amino acids. The germline CDR1 and CDR2 sequences are SGHAT and FQNNGV. J was trimmed by 9 bases and V by 5 bases; bases with no gene match: 11. The CDR3 DNA reads TGTGCCAGCAGCCCACCCGGGACTAGCGGGGGGTTCGGTGAGCAGTTCTTC. This translates into CASSPPGTSGGFGEQFF. Complete variable domain (other parts from reference TRBV11-2 and TRBJ2-1): EAGVAQSPRYKIIEKRQSVAFWCNPISGHATLYWYQQILGQGPKLLIQFQNNGVVDDSQLPKDRFSAERLKGVDSTLKIQPAKLEDSAVYLCASSPPGTSGGFGEQFFGPGTRLTVL.